Each of the 19 T cell receptor beta chains below was sequenced from the same sample in a study of blood T cell repertoires in COVID-19 (dated by TCRdb to between 2020 and 2021). Libraries were built with the immunoSEQ multiplex PCR assay. TCRdb carries this immuneACCESS record with in-frame sequences only. Its versions omit some clonotypes, under half of them owing to an unresolved V gene in the studies checked, with the rest unexplained. In this sample the table shows 80,000 or so clones, roughly nine tenths of which occur a single time. In total, the top ten clones hold around 1.9% of the sample. The sequenced sample consisted of peripheral blood. Source of these receptors: a woman in her fifties or sixties with acute or convalescent COVID-19.

V usage is TRBV7-2 and J usage is TRBJ2-7, with D perhaps matching TRBD2 (6 bases). V lost 5 bases to trimming and J lost 3 bases, with 17 bases between them. The CDR3 extends over 15 amino acids. The germline CDR1 and CDR2 sequences are SGHTA and FQGNSA. CDR3 nucleotide sequence: TGTGCCAGCAGCCTTAGTGGGGACTCCTTCTACGAGCAGTACTTC. Its translation: CASSLSGDSFYEQYF.

The chain links TRBV7-9 to TRBJ1-1, with 9 bases that match TRBD1. The CDR3 covers 15 residues. Trimming at V came to 3 bases and at J to 3 bases, leaving 5 bases not matched to a gene. Germline V gene data show CDR1 as SEHNR and CDR2 as FQNEAQ (reference sequence). CDR3 in DNA: TGTGCCAGCAGCTTGTCCGGACAGGGGTACACTGAAGCTTTCTTT. It encodes CASSLSGQGYTEAFF.

J is TRBJ2-2 and V is TRBV7-2, with a weak D call TRBD2 (5 bases). This CDR3 region has 14 residues. Trimming took off 5 bases at V and 6 bases at J, with 13 bases between the two ends. Germline V gene sequence: CDR1 SGHTA, CDR2 FQGNSA. CDR3 nucleotide sequence: TGTGCCAGCAGCCGGGGTTCTCGAGCCGGGGAGCTGTTTTTT. Protein product: CASSRGSRAGELFF.

The V call is TRBV5-6, the J call TRBJ2-3; 8 positions match TRBD2. Unmatched junction bases numbered 4, after V lost 4 bases and J lost 0 bases. Germline V gives CDR1 SGHDT, CDR2 YYEEEE. The CDR3 is 15 amino acids. Here the CDR3 DNA reads TGTGCCAGCAGCCTGGGACTAGATAGCACAGATACGCAGTATTTT. This encodes CASSLGLDSTDTQYF.

The V and J genes are TRBV18 and TRBJ1-2, with 7 bases matching TRBD1. The V gene's germline CDR1 is KGHSH and CDR2 LQKENI. CDR3 size: 14 residues. The J segment lost 7 bases and the V segment lost 6 bases, leaving 11 bases of the junction unmatched. CDR3 in DNA: TGTGCCAGCTCCATTCGACAGGGTGAAGGTGGCTACACCTTC. Translation gives CASSIRQGEGGYTF.

The chain carries TRBV7-7 and TRBJ2-1, with D maybe TRBD1 (6 bases). The CDR3 is 15 residues long. The V gene lost 6 bases and the J gene lost 5 bases, with 17 bases spanning the gap. CDR1 and CDR2 (germline): SSHAT, FNYEAQ (reference sequence). The chain's CDR3 is CASRSPSDSHNEQFF. The DNA of the CDR3 is TGTGCCAGCAGATCTCCCTCGGACAGCCACAATGAGCAGTTCTTC.

This chain links TRBV28 with TRBJ2-5; TRBD1 matches 9 bases. The CDR3 is 14 residues long. With V trimmed by 3 bases and J by 5 bases, 4 bases remained unmatched. Looked up from germline, CDR1 is MDHEN and CDR2 is SYDVKM. The CDR3: CASSLTGGFETQYF. In DNA, the CDR3 is TGTGCCAGCAGTTTGACAGGGGGGTTTGAGACCCAGTACTTC.

The chain carries TRBV4-1 and TRBJ1-5; possibly TRBD1 for D (5 bases). Germline values: CDR1 MGHRA, CDR2 YSYEKL. V lost 4 bases and J 6 bases, leaving 16 bases between the germline ends. CDR3 length: 15 amino acids. The CDR3: CASSLVRQGAQPQHF. The DNA of the CDR3 is TGCGCCAGCAGCCTCGTAAGGCAGGGCGCTCAGCCCCAGCATTTT.

V usage is TRBV6-1 and J usage is TRBJ2-1, with unresolved D. The CDR3 length is 13 residues. Germline loops: CDR1 MNHNS, CDR2 SASEGT. V was clipped by 2 bases and J by 6 bases, with 8 bases between them. The CDR3 protein is CASSETWSNEQFF. The CDR3 region has the DNA TGTGCCAGCAGTGAAACATGGAGCAATGAGCAGTTCTTC.

The chain couples TRBV7-9 to TRBJ1-1; the D is unclear. The CDR3 sequence is 11 residues long. V was cut by 11 bases and J by 7 bases, with 14 bases left in between. Germline loops: CDR1 SEHNR, CDR2 FQNEAQ (reference sequence). CDR3 DNA sequence: TGTGCCGTTGGAGCGGCTGTTGAAGCTTTCTTT. Translating it yields CAVGAAVEAFF.

This chain connects TRBV29-1 to TRBJ1-2; 7 bases line up with TRBD1. With 4 bases clipped from V and 4 bases from J, the junction kept 6 bases outside the gene matches. The CDR3 consists of 13 residues. Looked up from germline, CDR1 is SQVTM and CDR2 is ANQGSEA. CDR3 loop: CSVGPGTAYGYTF. DNA for the CDR3: TGCAGCGTTGGACCCGGGACAGCCTATGGCTACACCTTC.

This clone was recorded once. J is TRBJ1-1 and V is TRBV6-1, with no clear D. Germline V gene sequence: CDR1 MNHNS, CDR2 SASEGT. CDR3 size: 12 residues. V lost 2 bases and J 5 bases, leaving 6 bases between the germline ends. The CDR3 spells CASSERRTEAFF. Here the CDR3 DNA reads TGTGCCAGCAGTGAACGGAGGACTGAAGCTTTCTTT.

The chain carries TRBV18 and TRBJ2-6; the D gene is possibly TRBD1 (6 bases). The CDR3 is 18 amino acids. CDR1 KGHSH and CDR2 LQKENI come from the germline V gene. Trimming stripped 2 bases from V and 0 bases from J, with 14 bases between. CDR3 nucleotides: TGTGCCAGCTCACCAAGGGGGACATCTGACTCTGGGGCCAACGTCCTGACTTTC. Protein product: CASSPRGTSDSGANVLTF.

V is TRBV5-6 and J is TRBJ2-3, with D unclear. The V gene's germline CDR1 is SGHDT and CDR2 YYEEEE. This CDR3 has 16 amino acids. Trimming took 0 bases from V and 2 from J, leaving 13 bases between them. The CDR3 loop is CASSLELLRSTDTQYF. DNA of the CDR3: TGTGCCAGCAGCTTGGAACTCCTCCGGTCCACAGATACGCAGTATTTT.

This chain links TRBV6-1 with TRBJ1-1; D is ambiguous. Germline CDR1 and CDR2: MNHNS and SASEGT. The CDR3 loop spans 15 amino acids. V lost 0 bases and J lost 7, with 15 bases in between. This chain's CDR3 is CASSEARNRENEAFF. The CDR3 DNA follows: TGTGCCAGCAGTGAAGCCCGCAATCGGGAGAATGAAGCTTTCTTT.

This chain links TRBV28 with TRBJ2-7, with 15 nucleotides matching TRBD2. This CDR3 has 15 amino acids. Looked up from germline, CDR1 is MDHEN and CDR2 is SYDVKM. Unmatched junction bases numbered 2, after V lost 4 bases and J lost 4 bases. DNA for the CDR3: TGTGCCAGCAGTTCAGGGACTAGCGGGAGGTACGAGCAGTACTTC. Translation: CASSSGTSGRYEQYF.

The chain is built from TRBV7-2 and TRBJ2-7, with D maybe TRBD2 (6 bases). Trimming left V 2 bases short and J 3 bases short, with 14 bases between. This CDR3 has 15 residues. CDR1 is SGHTA and CDR2 is FQGNSA in the germline V gene. CDR3 DNA sequence: TGTGCCAGCAGCTTATCCGTTCGCGGGGACTACGAGCAGTACTTC. Its translation is CASSLSVRGDYEQYF.

The chain is built from TRBV28 and TRBJ1-2, with 7 bases fitting TRBD1. Germline-derived CDR1 and CDR2 are MDHEN and SYDVKM. CDR3 length: 12 amino acids. V gave up 6 bases and J gave up 8 bases; unmatched junction bases: 6. For the CDR3, the DNA is TGTGCCAGCAGCAGGGGGACGGGAGGCTACACCTTC. It translates to CASSRGTGGYTF.

This clone has a handful of counts. A junction boundary mismatches the germline segment, possibly from a read error. This sequence joins TRBV6-5 and TRBJ2-2; 9 bases are shared with TRBD1. CDR1 and CDR2 (germline): MNHEY, SVGAGI. The CDR3 is 12 amino acids. The CDR3: CASRRGDRELFF. In nucleotides, the CDR3 is TGTGCCAGCAGACGAGGGGACAGGGAGTTGTTTTTT.